The 19 T cell receptor beta chains below all came from one sample that was sequenced in a study of OX40 agonist ivuxolimab in advanced cancers. Using immunoSEQ multiplex PCR, the repertoire was profiled, and TCRdb retains in-frame clones only, with some absent. This table holds tens of thousands of clones, about 86% found once. The material was CD4+ or CD8+ T cells sorted from blood, obtained in a trial of the OX40 agonist ivuxolimab. All receptors come from an adult with an advanced solid tumor such as melanoma, head and neck, liver or kidney cancer.

The chain employs TRBV5-1 and TRBJ2-2; a weak D match, TRBD2 (6 bases). Germline CDR1 reads SGHRS; CDR2 reads YFSETQ. The CDR3 is 15 amino acids. The ends were cut back, 1 base at V and 5 bases at J, with 12 bases in the middle. The CDR3 sequence: CASSLNSGHTGELFF. DNA of the CDR3: TGCGCCAGCAGCTTGAATAGCGGACATACCGGGGAGCTGTTTTTT.

V and J are TRBV5-1 and TRBJ2-1, with 7 bases lining up with TRBD1. Germline lookup yields CDR1 SGHRS and CDR2 YFSETQ. The CDR3 length is 14 residues. With 1 base clipped from V and 5 bases from J, the junction kept 3 bases outside the gene matches. Written as DNA, the CDR3 is TGCGCCAGCAGCTTGTCCGGGACAGACAATGAGCAGTTCTTC. Its protein product is CASSLSGTDNEQFF.

The chain employs TRBV28 and TRBJ2-1, with TRBD2 matching 11 bases. Germline V gives CDR1 MDHEN, CDR2 SYDVKM. V shed 5 bases and J 7 bases; nucleotides not matched to a gene: 10. The length of the CDR3 is 16 residues. Written as DNA, the CDR3 is TGTGCCAGCAGTCCCCCCACTAGCGGGAGTCGGAATGAGCAGTTCTTC. Encoded protein: CASSPPTSGSRNEQFF.

V and J are TRBV19 and TRBJ1-4, with 10 nucleotides matching TRBD1. Germline CDR1 is LNHDA and CDR2 is SQIVND (reference sequence). V lost 7 bases and J lost 6; bases outside the gene matches: 8. The CDR3 is 15 amino acids. The CDR3 protein is CASNAAGTGDEKLFF. The CDR3 coding sequence is TGTGCCAGTAACGCTGCCGGGACAGGGGATGAAAAACTGTTTTTT.

This chain joins TRBV20-1 and TRBJ2-7; D unclear. The CDR3 spans 11 residues. V was cut by 3 bases and J by 7 bases, with 10 bases left in between. Germline CDR1 reads DFQATT; CDR2 reads SNEGSKA (reference sequence). CDR3 loop: CSASAFREQYF. DNA of the CDR3: TGCAGTGCTAGTGCATTCCGGGAGCAGTACTTC.

Comments on this clone: At one boundary the junction diverges from the germline segment, which might be a read error. The chain couples TRBV7-7 to TRBJ2-3, with 7 bases matching TRBD2. In germline, CDR1 is SSHAT, CDR2 FNYEAQ (reference sequence). The CDR3 has 14 residues. The CDR3 nucleotides are TGTGCTAGCAGCTTAACGGGAGGTGCAGATACGCAGTATTTT. It yields the protein CASSLTGGADTQYF.

The chain couples TRBV7-9 to TRBJ2-1, with D unclear. The CDR3 has 10 residues. Germline lookup yields CDR1 SEHNR and CDR2 FQNEAQ (reference sequence). V was trimmed by 5 bases and J by 7 bases, leaving 3 bases between them. This CDR3 is CASSINEQFF. CDR3 nucleotide sequence: TGTGCCAGCAGCATAAATGAGCAGTTCTTC.

The CDR3 DNA reads as TGTGCCAGCTCACCCACTCGGAGCGGGAACTACAATGAGCAGTTCTTC. This translates into CASSPTRSGNYNEQFF. The chain uses TRBV18 and TRBJ2-1; 7 bases are a match to TRBD2. The CDR3 extends over 16 amino acids. Losses at the gene ends were 3 bases for V and 3 bases for J; bases not matched to a gene: 8. Germline loops: CDR1 KGHSH, CDR2 LQKENI.

By frequency in the sample, this clone is medium-sized. The chain couples TRBV30 to TRBJ1-3; D remains unclear. Trimming removed 0 bases from V and 0 bases from J, with 9 bases in between. The CDR3 is 15 amino acids. Looked up from germline, CDR1 is GTSNPN and CDR2 is SVGIG (reference sequence). The CDR3 nucleotides read TGTGCCTGGAGTGTAACCCCGGGCTCTGGAAACACCATATATTTT. This codes for CAWSVTPGSGNTIYF.

This clone was picked up one time. J is TRBJ2-5 and V is TRBV2, with unresolved D. The CDR3 length is 15 residues. V lost 3 bases and J lost 4, with 15 bases in between. Germline lookup yields CDR1 SNHLY and CDR2 FYNNEI. The CDR3 spells CASSDRGTPGETQYF. CDR3 nucleotides: TGTGCCAGCAGTGACCGCGGAACCCCTGGAGAGACCCAGTACTTC.

V is TRBV10-3 and J is TRBJ2-3, with 12 bases aligning to TRBD1. Germline V gives CDR1 ENHRY, CDR2 SYGVKD. The V gene end was trimmed by 2 bases and the J gene end by 4 bases; junction bases not matched to a gene: 7. The CDR3 extends over 17 amino acids. The CDR3 here is CAISETPGQGASDTQYF. Here the CDR3 DNA reads TGTGCCATCAGTGAGACACCGGGACAGGGGGCATCAGATACGCAGTATTTT.

This sequence joins TRBV19 and TRBJ1-4, with D possibly TRBD1 on 6 matching bases. Trimming stripped 4 bases from V and 6 bases from J, with 15 bases between. CDR3 length equals 15 residues. CDR1 is LNHDA, CDR2 SQIVND, per germline (reference sequence). This CDR3 is CASSNRAARHEKLFF. In nucleotides, the CDR3 is TGTGCCAGTAGTAACAGGGCAGCTCGGCATGAAAAACTGTTTTTT. The whole variable domain, remainder taken from reference TRBV19 and TRBJ1-4, is DGGITQSPKYLFRKEGQNVTLSCEQNLNHDAMYWYRQDPGQGLRLIYYSQIVNDFQKGDIAEGYSVSREKKESFPLTVTSAQKNPTAFYLCASSNRAARHEKLFFGSGTQLSVL.

The table lists this clone with a few counts. The rearrangement joins TRBV20-1 to TRBJ1-1; D remains ambiguous. The CDR3 sequence is 11 residues long. CDR1 is DFQATT and CDR2 is SNEGSKA in the germline V gene (reference sequence). V lost 2 bases to trimming and J lost 11 bases, with 12 bases between them. The CDR3 is CSARRQALAFF. The CDR3 DNA is TGCAGTGCTAGAAGGCAGGCCCTGGCTTTCTTT.

This rearrangement joins TRBV6-4 to TRBJ1-2, with D possibly TRBD1 on 5 matching bases. V was shortened by 0 bases and J by 5 bases, with 10 bases between the two germline ends. This CDR3 is built from 14 residues. Germline CDR1 and CDR2: MRHNA and SNTAGT. The CDR3 nucleotides read TGTGCCAGCAGTGACTCGGCAGGGCGGTATGGCTACACCTTC. Translation gives CASSDSAGRYGYTF.

The genes are TRBV18 and TRBJ2-7; a weak D match, TRBD1 (6 bases). The V gene lost 0 bases and the J gene lost 2 bases, with 11 bases spanning the gap. CDR3 length: 15 residues. The germline gives CDR1 KGHSH, CDR2 LQKENI. CDR3: CASSPPGQSTYEQYF. The CDR3 DNA reads TGTGCCAGCTCACCACCCGGACAGTCCACCTACGAGCAGTACTTC.

The rearrangement joins TRBV28 to TRBJ1-4; D is perhaps TRBD1 (5 bases). V dropped 1 base and J dropped 4 bases, with 13 bases sitting between them. CDR3 size: 16 residues. Germline lookup yields CDR1 MDHEN and CDR2 SYDVKM. CDR3 region: CASSLFFGRGNEKLFF. The CDR3 DNA reads TGTGCCAGCAGTTTATTCTTCGGGAGGGGTAATGAAAAACTGTTTTTT.

The rearrangement uses TRBV6-5 and TRBJ2-5, with unresolved D. V lost 9 bases and J lost 5, with 13 bases in between. The CDR3 totals 12 residues. CDR1 is MNHEY and CDR2 is SVGAGI in the germline V gene. This CDR3 is CASSFPRETQYF. The CDR3 DNA follows: TGTGCCAGTTCCTTCCCGCGCGAGACCCAGTACTTC.

This chain joins TRBV28 and TRBJ2-5, with TRBD2 matching over 7 bases. V shed 8 bases, J shed 7 bases, and the junction held 10 bases outside the gene matches. The CDR3 length is 13 residues. Germline CDR1 is MDHEN and CDR2 is SYDVKM. The CDR3 reads CASGGDLLATQYF. The CDR3 region has the DNA TGTGCCAGCGGGGGGGACTTGCTGGCGACCCAGTACTTC.

This chain connects TRBV5-4 to TRBJ1-1; 10 bases are shared with TRBD1. The junction had 7 bases not matched to a gene; V was cut back by 4 bases and J by 4 bases. The CDR3 is 15 amino acids. CDR1 is SGHNT, CDR2 YYREEE, per germline (reference sequence). The CDR3 region has the DNA TGTGCCAGCAGCGACAGGGGGCGCGGGAGCACTGAAGCTTTCTTT. Encoded protein: CASSDRGRGSTEAFF.